These T cell receptor beta chains were read from a single sample in a study of T cell repertoires in cytomegalovirus infection. No antigen is known for these receptors. TCRdb recomputed calls from the reads with MiXCR, one row per CDR3 protein. This sample has 57,000 or so distinct CDR3 sequences, with around 34% found just once. Source material: PBMCs, sequenced either directly or after in vitro stimulation (not recorded which). Every receptor here comes from a human donor in good health (CMV status not recorded). Some clones in this sample may be carry-over from other donors' samples. CDR3s include the opening cysteine and the closing phenylalanine or tryptophan. The D gene is left open where the match is weak. Clone size, where shown, is once, few, many, or a class for clones that have expanded.

NA	TRBV19	TRBJ2-1	TRBD1	CVQDRGRGGGDNEQFF	TGTGTTCAGGACAGGGGGCGCGGGGGGGGTGACAATGAGCAGTTCTTC
medium-sized	TRBV7-9	TRBJ2-3	NA	CASSPRVSTDTQYF	TGTGCCAGCAGCCCCAGGGTCTCCACAGATACGCAGTATTTT
NA	TRBV5-1	TRBJ2-7	NA	CASRREPEQYF	TGCGCCAGCAGACGGGAGCCCGAGCAGTACTTC
NA	TRBV7-6	TRBJ2-7	TRBD2	CASSRTSGKGEQYF	TGTGCCAGCAGTCGGACTAGCGGGAAAGGGGAGCAGTACTTC
many	TRBV7-2	TRBJ2-3	TRBD2	CASSLTKAGITDTQYF	TGTGCCAGCAGCTTAACTAAAGCGGGAATAACGGATACGCAGTATTTT
NA	TRBV12-3/TRBV12-4	TRBJ2-5	NA	CASRIRVGGETQYF	TGTGCCAGCAGAATAAGGGTGGGCGGAGAGACCCAGTACTTC
many	TRBV7-9	TRBJ1-1	TRBD1	CASRRTGETEAFF	TGTGCCAGCAGAAGGACAGGGGAAACTGAAGCTTTCTTT
NA	TRBV29-1	TRBJ2-3	NA	CSARPGTVSTDTQYF	TGCAGCGCCCGACCAGGGACGGTGAGCACAGATACGCAGTATTTT
NA	TRBV7-8	TRBJ2-5	NA	CGSSLRETQYF	TGTGGCAGCAGCTTACGGGAGACCCAGTACTTC
NA	TRBV6-5	TRBJ2-2	TRBD1	CASNPEGTVTTGELFF	TGTGCCAGCAACCCAGAGGGGACAGTGACCACCGGGGAGCTGTTTTTT
NA	TRBV20-1	TRBJ1-1	TRBD1	CSAKRQGRMNTEAFF	TGCAGTGCTAAGCGACAGGGCCGGATGAACACTGAAGCTTTCTTT
NA	TRBV10-3	TRBJ1-2	TRBD1	CAISGRDRDRANYGYTF	TGTGCCATCAGTGGTAGGGACAGGGACAGAGCTAACTATGGCTACACCTTC
NA	TRBV19	TRBJ2-3	TRBD1	CATRGGPLTDTQYF	TGTGCCACCCGAGGGGGCCCGCTCACAGATACGCAGTATTTT
NA	TRBV7-2	TRBJ2-7	TRBD2	CASSFGWTSSYEQYF	TGTGCCAGCAGCTTTGGGTGGACTAGCAGCTACGAGCAGTACTTC
NA	TRBV14	TRBJ2-1	NA	CASSNRNEQFF	TGTGCCAGCAGCAATAGGAATGAGCAGTTCTTC
NA	TRBV6-6	TRBJ2-6	NA	CASSLYGANVLTF	TGTGCCAGCAGCTTATATGGGGCCAACGTCCTGACTTTC
once	TRBV11-3	TRBJ2-1	TRBD2	CASSYSGRVHNEQFF	TGTGCCAGCAGCTATAGCGGGAGGGTTCACAATGAGCAGTTCTTC
NA	TRBV7-2	TRBJ2-3	NA	CASSFGVSDTQYF	TGTGCCAGCAGCTTTGGGGTTTCAGATACGCAGTATTTT
few	TRBV4-1	TRBJ2-1	NA	CASSQDLRGEQFF	TGCGCCAGCAGCCAAGATTTGCGGGGTGAGCAGTTCTTC
NA	TRBV7-9	TRBJ2-7	NA	CASSLAVQSYEQYF	TGTGCCAGCAGCTTAGCGGTCCAATCCTACGAGCAGTACTTC
NA	TRBV27	TRBJ2-1	TRBD1	CASSLWTGQNEQFF	TGTGCCAGCAGTTTATGGACAGGGCAGAATGAGCAGTTCTTC
NA	TRBV7-9	TRBJ2-7	TRBD1	CASRQGLGQGDEQYF	TGTGCCAGCAGACAGGGATTGGGACAGGGTGACGAGCAGTACTTC
NA	TRBV28	TRBJ2-5	NA	CASSPDHQETQYF	TGTGCCAGCAGTCCCGATCACCAAGAGACCCAGTACTTC
NA	TRBV2	TRBJ2-1	TRBD2	CASRVSGGHYNEQFF	TGTGCCAGCAGAGTTAGCGGGGGGCACTACAATGAGCAGTTCTTC
NA	TRBV25-1	TRBJ1-6	NA	CASSRDLSAPLHF	TGTGCCAGCAGCCGGGATCTCTCCGCACCCCTCCACTTT
NA	TRBV6-1	TRBJ1-1	NA	CASLMGATEAFF	TGTGCCAGCTTGATGGGTGCCACTGAAGCTTTCTTT
NA	TRBV28	TRBJ1-2	NA	CASSLAQPNYGYTF	TGTGCCAGCAGTTTAGCACAGCCTAACTATGGCTACACCTTC
NA	TRBV7-2	TRBJ1-2	NA	CASSFSGRDGYTF	TGTGCCAGCAGCTTTTCAGGACGGGACGGCTACACCTTC
many	TRBV10-2	TRBJ2-7	NA	CASSQKVGHEQYF	TGCGCCAGCAGCCAGAAAGTAGGCCACGAGCAGTACTTC
NA	TRBV20-1	TRBJ2-7	TRBD2	CSAIRGLAGGYEQYF	TGCAGTGCTATACGGGGACTAGCGGGAGGATACGAGCAGTACTTC
few	TRBV11-2	TRBJ2-6	NA	CASSLVTFITGANVLTF	TGTGCCAGCAGCTTAGTGACTTTTATTACTGGGGCCAACGTCCTGACTTTC
NA	TRBV4-3	TRBJ2-1	NA	CASSQGTSDEQFF	TGCGCCAGCAGCCAAGGAACATCCGATGAGCAGTTCTTC
NA	TRBV12-5	TRBJ1-3	NA	CASGSEVFHTIYF	TGTGCTAGTGGCTCCGAGGTTTTCCACACCATATATTTT
NA	TRBV11-2	TRBJ2-2	NA	CASNLGVPKPGELFF	TGTGCCAGCAATCTGGGAGTTCCCAAGCCCGGGGAGCTGTTTTTT
many	TRBV7-6	TRBJ1-4	NA	CASSPLASGEKLFF	TGTGCCAGCAGCCCATTGGCCTCGGGAGAAAAACTGTTTTTT
NA	TRBV6-2/TRBV6-3	TRBJ2-7	NA	CASRPGTTVLSYEQYF	TGTGCCAGCAGGCCAGGGACAACCGTCCTCTCCTACGAGCAGTACTTC
NA	TRBV5-6	TRBJ2-2	NA	CASSLIPNTGELFF	TGTGCCAGCAGCTTGATTCCGAACACCGGGGAGCTGTTTTTT
NA	TRBV6-6	TRBJ1-1	TRBD1	CASSYYRTGGDTEAFF	TGTGCCAGCAGTTACTACCGGACAGGGGGCGATACTGAAGCTTTCTTT
NA	TRBV6-1	TRBJ2-1	NA	CASSGWTRREQFF	TGTGCCAGCAGTGGTTGGACGCGCAGAGAGCAGTTCTTC
many	TRBV7-8	TRBJ1-5	NA	CASSLVLGESNQPQHF	TGTGCCAGCAGCTTAGTTTTGGGAGAAAGCAATCAGCCCCAGCATTTT
NA	TRBV9	TRBJ1-4	NA	CASSVGPSGEKLFF	TGTGCCAGCAGCGTAGGCCCCTCCGGGGAAAAACTGTTTTTT
NA	TRBV28	TRBJ1-2	NA	CASSPLHNYGYTF	TGTGCCAGCAGCCCCCTACATAACTATGGCTACACCTTC
NA	TRBV6-1	TRBJ1-3	NA	CASSEYRRSGNTIYF	TGTGCCAGCAGTGAATATCGACGATCTGGAAACACCATATATTTT
few	TRBV4-2	TRBJ1-5	NA	CASSPPQRGSGNQPQHF	TGTGCCAGCAGTCCCCCGCAGAGGGGGTCGGGCAATCAGCCCCAGCATTTT
few	TRBV28	TRBJ1-5	TRBD1	CASSGIGQGANQPQHF	TGTGCCAGCAGTGGGATTGGACAGGGGGCAAATCAGCCCCAGCATTTT
NA	TRBV27	TRBJ2-3	TRBD2	CASKPLAGVNTDTQYF	TGTGCCAGCAAGCCCTTAGCGGGAGTTAATACAGATACGCAGTATTTT
NA	TRBV27	TRBJ2-3	NA	CASSLKGRAADTQYF	TGTGCCAGCAGTTTAAAAGGCAGGGCAGCAGATACGCAGTATTTT
few	TRBV6-2/TRBV6-3	TRBJ2-1	NA	CASAGRGPLSYNEQFF	TGTGCCAGCGCGGGAAGGGGGCCCCTCTCCTACAATGAGCAGTTCTTC
many	TRBV7-9	TRBJ1-2	TRBD1	CASSPRGGREDGYTF	TGTGCCAGCAGCCCCAGGGGGGGCCGAGAGGATGGCTACACCTTC
NA	TRBV19	TRBJ2-3	NA	CASIAPSTDTQYF	TGTGCCAGTATCGCACCTAGCACAGATACGCAGTATTTT
NA	TRBV7-6	TRBJ2-1	NA	CASSSVGGNDNEQFF	TGTGCCAGCAGCTCCGTCGGCGGAAATGACAATGAGCAGTTCTTC
NA	TRBV25-1	TRBJ1-6	NA	CASSRPGQASPLHF	TGTGCCAGCAGCCGCCCAGGACAAGCCTCACCCCTCCACTTT
few	TRBV20-1	TRBJ2-5	NA	CSASVAGSETQYF	TGCAGTGCTAGTGTTGCGGGTTCGGAGACCCAGTACTTC
NA	TRBV5-1	TRBJ1-1	NA	CASTGPNTEAFF	TGCGCCAGCACCGGGCCTAACACTGAAGCTTTCTTT
many	TRBV7-2	TRBJ1-5	NA	CASSLGRINQPQHF	TGTGCCAGCAGCTTAGGACGGATCAATCAGCCCCAGCATTTT
NA	TRBV20-1	TRBJ2-1	NA	CSASSFNEQFF	TGCAGCGCGTCTAGTTTCAATGAGCAGTTCTTC
once	TRBV10-3	TRBJ2-4	TRBD1	CAISEGQGLAKNIQYF	TGTGCCATCAGTGAGGGACAGGGACTAGCCAAAAACATTCAGTACTTC